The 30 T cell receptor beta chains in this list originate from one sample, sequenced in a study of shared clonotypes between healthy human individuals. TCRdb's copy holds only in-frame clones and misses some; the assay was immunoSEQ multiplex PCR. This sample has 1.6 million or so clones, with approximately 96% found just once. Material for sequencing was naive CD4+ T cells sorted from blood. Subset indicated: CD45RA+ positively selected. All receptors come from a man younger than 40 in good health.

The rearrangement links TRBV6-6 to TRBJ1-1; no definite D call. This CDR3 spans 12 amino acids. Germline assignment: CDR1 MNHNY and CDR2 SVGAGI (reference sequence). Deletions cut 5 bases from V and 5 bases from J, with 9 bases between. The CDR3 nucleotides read TGTGCCAGCAGTCGAGTAGGGACTGAAGCTTTCTTT. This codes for CASSRVGTEAFF.

The CDR3: CSVPSGRRSYNEQFF. The CDR3 nucleotides read TGCAGCGTCCCCTCGGGGAGAAGGTCCTACAATGAGCAGTTCTTC. The chain uses TRBV29-1 and TRBJ2-1; TRBD2 might be the D (5 bases). The CDR3 sequence is 15 residues long. Germline V gene lookup returns CDR1 SQVTM and CDR2 ANQGSEA. Trimming shortened V by 6 bases and J by 1 base, and 16 bases separated the two germline ends.

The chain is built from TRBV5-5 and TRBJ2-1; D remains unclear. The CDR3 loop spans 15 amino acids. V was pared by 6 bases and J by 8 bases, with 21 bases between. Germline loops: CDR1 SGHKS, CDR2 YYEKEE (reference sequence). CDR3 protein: CASTSVPLWTHEQFF. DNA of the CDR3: TGTGCCAGCACCTCTGTCCCCCTTTGGACGCATGAGCAGTTCTTC.

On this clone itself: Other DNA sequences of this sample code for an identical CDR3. The CDR3 coding sequence is TGCGCCAGCAGCATCGACTCCTACAATGAGCAGTTCTTC. It is translated as CASSIDSYNEQFF. V usage is TRBV5-1 and J usage is TRBJ2-1; D is undetermined. The CDR3 has 13 amino acids. Looked up from germline, CDR1 is SGHRS and CDR2 is YFSETQ. Trimming cost V 4 bases and J 0 bases, with 5 bases left between them.

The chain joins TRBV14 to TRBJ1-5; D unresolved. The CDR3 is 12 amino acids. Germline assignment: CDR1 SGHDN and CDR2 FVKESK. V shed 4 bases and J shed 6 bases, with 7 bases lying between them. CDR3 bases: TGTGCCAGCAGCCTTGGGTTTCAGCCCCAGCATTTT. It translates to CASSLGFQPQHF.

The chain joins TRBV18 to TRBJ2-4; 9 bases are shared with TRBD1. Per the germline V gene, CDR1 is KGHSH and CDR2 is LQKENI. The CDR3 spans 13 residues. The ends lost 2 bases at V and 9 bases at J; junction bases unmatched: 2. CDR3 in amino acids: CASSPMGQGIQYF. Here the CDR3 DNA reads TGTGCCAGCTCACCAATGGGACAGGGCATTCAGTACTTC.

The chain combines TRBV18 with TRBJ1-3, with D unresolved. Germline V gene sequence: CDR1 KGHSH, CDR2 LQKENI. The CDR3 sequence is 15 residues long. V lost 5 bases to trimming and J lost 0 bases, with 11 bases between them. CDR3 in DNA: TGTGCCAGCTCAACCGTCGACACCTCTGGAAACACCATATATTTT. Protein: CASSTVDTSGNTIYF.

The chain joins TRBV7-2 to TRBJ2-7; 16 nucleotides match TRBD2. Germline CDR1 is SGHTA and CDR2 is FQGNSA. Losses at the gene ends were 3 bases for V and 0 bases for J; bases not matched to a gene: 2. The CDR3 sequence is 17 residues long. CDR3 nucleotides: TGTGCCAGCAGCTTGGGACTAGCGGGAGGGGGCTCCTACGAGCAGTACTTC. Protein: CASSLGLAGGGSYEQYF.

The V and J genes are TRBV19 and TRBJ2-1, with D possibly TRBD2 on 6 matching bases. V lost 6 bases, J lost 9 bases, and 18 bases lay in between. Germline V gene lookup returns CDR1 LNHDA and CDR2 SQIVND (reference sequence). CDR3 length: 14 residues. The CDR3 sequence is CASSPRPGLGEQFF. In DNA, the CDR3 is TGTGCCAGTAGCCCAAGACCGGGACTTGGTGAGCAGTTCTTC.

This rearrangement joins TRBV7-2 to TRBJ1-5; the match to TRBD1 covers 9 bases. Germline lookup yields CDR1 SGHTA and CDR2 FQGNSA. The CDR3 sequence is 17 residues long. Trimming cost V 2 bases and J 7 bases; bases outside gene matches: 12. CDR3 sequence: CASSLFPGQGSTQPQHF. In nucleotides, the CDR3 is TGTGCCAGCAGCTTATTTCCGGGACAGGGTTCCACCCAGCCCCAGCATTTT.

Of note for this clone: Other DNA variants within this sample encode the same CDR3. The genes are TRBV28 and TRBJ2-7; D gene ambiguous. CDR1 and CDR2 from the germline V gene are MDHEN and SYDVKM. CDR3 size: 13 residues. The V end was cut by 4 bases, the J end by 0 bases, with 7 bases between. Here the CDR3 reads CASSSGSSYEQYF. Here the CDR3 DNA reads TGTGCCAGCAGTTCCGGCAGCTCCTACGAGCAGTACTTC.

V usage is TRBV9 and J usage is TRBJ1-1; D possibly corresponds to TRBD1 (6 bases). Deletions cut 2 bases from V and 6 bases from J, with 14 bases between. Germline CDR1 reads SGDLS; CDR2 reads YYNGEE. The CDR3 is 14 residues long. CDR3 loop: CASSVAGRGSEAFF. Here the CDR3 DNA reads TGTGCCAGCAGCGTCGCAGGCAGGGGATCTGAAGCTTTCTTT.

In nucleotides, the CDR3 is TGCGCCAGCAGCCAAGTCTTACTAGCGGGAGCCTACTACGAGCAGTACTTC. This codes for CASSQVLLAGAYYEQYF. The chain uses TRBV4-1 and TRBJ2-7; 11 nucleotides align to TRBD2. V was pared by 1 base and J by 3 bases, with 8 bases of the junction left unmatched. Germline V CDR1 and CDR2: MGHRA, YSYEKL. The CDR3 is made up of 17 amino acids.

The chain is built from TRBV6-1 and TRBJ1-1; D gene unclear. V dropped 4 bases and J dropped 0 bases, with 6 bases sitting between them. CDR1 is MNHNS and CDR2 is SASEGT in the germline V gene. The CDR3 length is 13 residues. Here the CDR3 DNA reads TGTGCCAGCAGTGCGTTTGTGAACACTGAAGCTTTCTTT. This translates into CASSAFVNTEAFF.

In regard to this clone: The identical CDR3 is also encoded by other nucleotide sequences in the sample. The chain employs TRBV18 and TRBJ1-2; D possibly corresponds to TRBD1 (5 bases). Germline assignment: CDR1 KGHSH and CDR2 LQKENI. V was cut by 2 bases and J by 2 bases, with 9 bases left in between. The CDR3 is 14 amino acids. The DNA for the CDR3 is TGTGCCAGCTCACCAGGGACCGGGAACTATGGCTACACCTTC. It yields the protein CASSPGTGNYGYTF.

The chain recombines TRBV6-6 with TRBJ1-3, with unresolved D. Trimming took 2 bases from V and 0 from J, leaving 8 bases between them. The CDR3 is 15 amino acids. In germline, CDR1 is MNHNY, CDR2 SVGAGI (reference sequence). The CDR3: CASSYPFSSGNTIYF. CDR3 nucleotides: TGTGCCAGCAGTTACCCATTTAGCTCTGGAAACACCATATATTTT.

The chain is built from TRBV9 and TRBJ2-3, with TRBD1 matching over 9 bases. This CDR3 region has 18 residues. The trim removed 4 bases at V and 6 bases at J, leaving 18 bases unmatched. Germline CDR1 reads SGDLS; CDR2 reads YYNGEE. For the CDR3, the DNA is TGTGCCAGCAGCACTCTAGGGCCGGGACAGGGCAGACGGGATACGCAGTATTTT. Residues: CASSTLGPGQGRRDTQYF.

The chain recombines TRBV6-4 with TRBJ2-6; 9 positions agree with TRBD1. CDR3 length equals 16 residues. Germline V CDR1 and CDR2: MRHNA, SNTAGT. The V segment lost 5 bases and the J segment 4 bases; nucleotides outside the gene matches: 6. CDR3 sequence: CASSQGQGAGANVLTF. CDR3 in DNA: TGTGCCAGCAGTCAGGGACAGGGAGCGGGGGCCAACGTCCTGACTTTC.

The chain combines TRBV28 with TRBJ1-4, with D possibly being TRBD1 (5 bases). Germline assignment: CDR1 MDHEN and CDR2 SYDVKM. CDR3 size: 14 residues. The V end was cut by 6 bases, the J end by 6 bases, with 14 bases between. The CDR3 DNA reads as TGTGCCAGCAGCCATGACAGAATCCATGAAAAACTGTTTTTT. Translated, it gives CASSHDRIHEKLFF.

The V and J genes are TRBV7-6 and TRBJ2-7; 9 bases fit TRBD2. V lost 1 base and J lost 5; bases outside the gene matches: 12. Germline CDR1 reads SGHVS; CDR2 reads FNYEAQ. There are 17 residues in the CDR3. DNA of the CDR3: TGTGCCAGCAGCTTAGGTGCTTTTGGCGGGAGGGCCCACGAGCAGTACTTC. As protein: CASSLGAFGGRAHEQYF.

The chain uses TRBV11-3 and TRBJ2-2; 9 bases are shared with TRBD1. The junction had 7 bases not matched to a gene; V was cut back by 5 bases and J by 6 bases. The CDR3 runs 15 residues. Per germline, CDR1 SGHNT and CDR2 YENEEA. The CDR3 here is CASSHRDRVPGELFF. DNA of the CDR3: TGTGCCAGCAGCCACCGGGACAGGGTCCCCGGGGAGCTGTTTTTT.

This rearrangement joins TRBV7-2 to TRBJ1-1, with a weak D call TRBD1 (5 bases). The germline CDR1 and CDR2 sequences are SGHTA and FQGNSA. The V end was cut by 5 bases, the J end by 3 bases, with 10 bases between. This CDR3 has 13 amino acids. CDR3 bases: TGTGCCAGCAGCCCCAGGGTCTACACTGAAGCTTTCTTT. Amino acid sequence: CASSPRVYTEAFF.

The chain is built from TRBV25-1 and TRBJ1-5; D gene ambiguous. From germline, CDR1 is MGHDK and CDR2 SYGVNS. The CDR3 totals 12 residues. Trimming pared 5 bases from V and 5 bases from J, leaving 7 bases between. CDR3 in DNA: TGTGCCAGCAGTATCGGATATCAGCCCCAGCATTTT. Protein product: CASSIGYQPQHF.

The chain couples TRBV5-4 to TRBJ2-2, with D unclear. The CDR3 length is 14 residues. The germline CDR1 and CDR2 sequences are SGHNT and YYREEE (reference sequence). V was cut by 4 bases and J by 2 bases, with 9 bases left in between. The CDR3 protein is CASSALPNTGELFF. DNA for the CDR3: TGTGCCAGCAGCGCCCTACCTAACACCGGGGAGCTGTTTTTT.

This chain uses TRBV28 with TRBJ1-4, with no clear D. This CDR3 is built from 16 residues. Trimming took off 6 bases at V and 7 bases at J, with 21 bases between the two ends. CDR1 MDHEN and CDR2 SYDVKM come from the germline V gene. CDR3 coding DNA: TGTGCCAGCAGCCCTTCCCCAGTACCCGCGGGTGAAAAACTGTTTTTT. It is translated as CASSPSPVPAGEKLFF.

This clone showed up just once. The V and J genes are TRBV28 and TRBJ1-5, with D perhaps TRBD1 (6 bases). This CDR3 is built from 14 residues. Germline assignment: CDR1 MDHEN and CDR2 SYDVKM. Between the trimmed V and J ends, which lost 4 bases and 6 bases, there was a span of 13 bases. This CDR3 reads CASSSQGMVQPQHF. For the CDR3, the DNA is TGTGCCAGCAGTTCGCAGGGGATGGTTCAGCCCCAGCATTTT.

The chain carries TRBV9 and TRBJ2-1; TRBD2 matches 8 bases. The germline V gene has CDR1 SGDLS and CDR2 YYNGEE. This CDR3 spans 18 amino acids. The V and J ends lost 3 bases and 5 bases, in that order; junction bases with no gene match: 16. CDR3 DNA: TGTGCCAGCAGCGCCCTTTTCGGGAGGGCCGACCAACACAATGAGCAGTTCTTC. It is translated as CASSALFGRADQHNEQFF. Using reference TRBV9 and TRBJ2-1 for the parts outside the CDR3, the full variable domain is DSGVTQTPKHLITATGQRVTLRCSPRSGDLSVYWYQQSLDQGLQFLIQYYNGEERAKGNILERFSAQQFPDLHSELNLSSLELGDSALYFCASSALFGRADQHNEQFFGPGTRLTVL.

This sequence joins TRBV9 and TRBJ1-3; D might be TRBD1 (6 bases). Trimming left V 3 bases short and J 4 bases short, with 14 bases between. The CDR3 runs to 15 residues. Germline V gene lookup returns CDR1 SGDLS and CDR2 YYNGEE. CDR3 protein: CASSDPTGSGNTIYF. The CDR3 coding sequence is TGTGCCAGCAGCGACCCAACAGGGTCCGGAAACACCATATATTTT.

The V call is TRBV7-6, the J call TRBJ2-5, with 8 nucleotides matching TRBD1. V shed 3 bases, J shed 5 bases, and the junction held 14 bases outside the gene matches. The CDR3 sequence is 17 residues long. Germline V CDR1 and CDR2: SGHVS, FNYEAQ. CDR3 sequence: CASSLASSGQARETQYF. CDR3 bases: TGTGCCAGCAGCTTGGCGTCCTCGGGACAGGCGCGGGAGACCCAGTACTTC.

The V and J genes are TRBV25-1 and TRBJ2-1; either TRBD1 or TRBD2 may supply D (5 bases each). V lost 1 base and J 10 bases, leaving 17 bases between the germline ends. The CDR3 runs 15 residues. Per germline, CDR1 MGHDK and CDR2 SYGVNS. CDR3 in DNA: TGTGCCAGCAGTGAATTAAGGGACCCGTCAAGGGAGCAGTTCTTC. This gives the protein CASSELRDPSREQFF.